This T cell receptor (beta chain) is from a study of blood T cell repertoires in COVID-19 (dated by TCRdb to 2020 to 2022). Study-level background: The collaborator samples originated in the United States, Italy and Spain and spanned the acute and convalescent phases of COVID-19. Where available, HLA class I and class II types were obtained from metadata supplied by the sample provider rather than from assay-based typing. Samples came from the ongoing ImmuneRACE study (first 160 participants) plus 1,254 subjects from 6 global collaborators. A freely available public database, intended as a resource for researchers studying the immune response to SARS-CoV-2, is where the repertoires were released. The sample metadata nearly always contained a de-identified subject ID, COVID-19 status, age in years and sex. The dataset comprised deeply sampled blood TCRbeta repertoires from subjects exposed to, actively infected with, or recovered from COVID-19. The material from the prospective study consisted of cDNA or gDNA derived from T cells, B-cell-depleted T cells, or PBMCs.

V and J are truncated by 5 bases and 1 base respectively, leaving an intervening sequence of 11 bases. CDR3 length: 14 amino acids, cysteine to phenylalanine. The read is trimmed to its CDR3 DNA, 42 bases read in frame from base 1. CDR1 and CDR2 are drawn from the germline V gene: MDHEN, SYDVKM. TCRbeta CDR3 regions were amplified from genomic DNA by means of the immunoSEQ Assay, a bias-controlled multiplex PCR. The source study handled its data this way. The number of nucleated cells in each sample was estimated from the amplification of reference gene primers within the assay. Sequence reads were collapsed and filtered to measure the absolute abundance of every unique TCRbeta CDR3 rearrangement. For each sample, productive Simpson clonality was calculated as the square root of Simpson's diversity index over productive rearrangements. In its TCRdb copy, this immuneACCESS table keeps in-frame sequences only and misses some clones. Where compared with another copy, unresolved V genes explain less than half of these, and the others have no known cause. V, J and clone size are those of that table, while D and trimming were read from the DNA. The sample table records 150,000 to 180,000 clones; over 65% of these occur just once. Roughly 1.5% of the sample belongs to the ten largest clones.

General findings and caveats noted by the study authors: How much clinical and demographic metadata was included differed by source and by participant, and the metadata was provided uncurated.

The collaborating institutions used their own protocols to collect whole blood in K2EDTA tubes. For TCRbeta analysis, collaborators shipped samples as frozen whole blood, isolated PBMCs, or DNA extracted from either of those sample types. Details on this clone: It has no known antigen specificity. No much larger clone exists at a distance of one base, and base qualities are not known.

Source material: peripheral blood. This receptor chain uses TRBV28 and TRBJ2-5; there is no confident call for the D gene. The source is an elderly man with acute or convalescent COVID-19. The DNA sequence is TGTGCCAGCAGTACGCAGGCCCTCCAAGAGACCCAGTACTTC. It translates to CASSTQALQETQYF.